The T cell receptor (beta chain) described here comes from a study of a mutant IDH1 vaccine in newly diagnosed glioma. The time point: baseline, week 1 (first vaccination visit). The sample's treatment: pre-vaccination baseline after standard-of-care therapy. TCRdb's copy holds only in-frame clones and misses some; the assay was immunoSEQ multiplex PCR. The top ten hold about 2.2% of the sample, which has about 50,000 clones, roughly 85% seen once. This clone was counted once. The sequence derives from a man aged 35-49 years with glioma. Sequenced here: PBMCs, sampled from a glioma patient treated with radiotherapy, temozolomide or both.

The CDR3 DNA reads as TGTGCCAGTAGCCTACCTAAATATGGGGCGCTAGCAACTAATGAAAAACTGTTTTTT. It translates to CASSLPKYGALATNEKLFF. The V gene is TRBV19, the J gene TRBJ1-4; TRBD1 might be the D (5 bases). This CDR3 comprises 19 residues. Germline CDR1 is LNHDA and CDR2 is SQIVND (reference sequence). The germline V and J ends were trimmed by 6 bases and 0 bases, with 23 bases remaining between them. The full variable domain, rest sourced from reference TRBV19 and TRBJ1-4, is DGGITQSPKYLFRKEGQNVTLSCEQNLNHDAMYWYRQDPGQGLRLIYYSQIVNDFQKGDIAEGYSVSREKKESFPLTVTSAQKNPTAFYLCASSLPKYGALATNEKLFFGSGTQLSVL.